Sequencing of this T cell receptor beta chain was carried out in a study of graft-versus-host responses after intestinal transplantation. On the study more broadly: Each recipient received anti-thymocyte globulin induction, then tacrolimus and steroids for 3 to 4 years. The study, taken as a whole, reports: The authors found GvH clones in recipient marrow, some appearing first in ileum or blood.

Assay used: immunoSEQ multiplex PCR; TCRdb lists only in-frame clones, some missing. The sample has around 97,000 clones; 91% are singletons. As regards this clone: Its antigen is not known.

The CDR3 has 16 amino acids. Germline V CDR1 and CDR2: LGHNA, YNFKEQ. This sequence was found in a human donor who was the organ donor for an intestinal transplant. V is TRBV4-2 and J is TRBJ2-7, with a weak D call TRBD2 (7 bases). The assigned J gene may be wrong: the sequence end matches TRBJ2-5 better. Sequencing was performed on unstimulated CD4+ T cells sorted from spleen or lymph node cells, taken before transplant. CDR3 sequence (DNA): TGTGCCAGCAGCCAAGTGGCGCGGGGGCGCCAAGAGACCCAGTACTTC. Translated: CASSQVARGRQETQYF.